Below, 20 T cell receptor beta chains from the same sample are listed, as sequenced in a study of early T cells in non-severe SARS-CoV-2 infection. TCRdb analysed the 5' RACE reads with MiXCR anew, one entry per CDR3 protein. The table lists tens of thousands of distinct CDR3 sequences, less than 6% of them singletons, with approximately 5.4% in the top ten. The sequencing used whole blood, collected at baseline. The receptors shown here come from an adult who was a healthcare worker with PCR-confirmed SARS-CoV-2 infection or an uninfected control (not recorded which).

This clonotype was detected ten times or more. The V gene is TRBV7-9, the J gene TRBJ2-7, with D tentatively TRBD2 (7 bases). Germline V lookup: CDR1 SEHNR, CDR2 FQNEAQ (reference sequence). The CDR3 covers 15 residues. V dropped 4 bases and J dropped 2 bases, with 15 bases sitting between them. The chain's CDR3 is CASSSGGHTPYEQYF. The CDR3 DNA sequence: TGTGCCAGCAGCTCCGGGGGGCACACCCCCTACGAGCAGTACTTC.

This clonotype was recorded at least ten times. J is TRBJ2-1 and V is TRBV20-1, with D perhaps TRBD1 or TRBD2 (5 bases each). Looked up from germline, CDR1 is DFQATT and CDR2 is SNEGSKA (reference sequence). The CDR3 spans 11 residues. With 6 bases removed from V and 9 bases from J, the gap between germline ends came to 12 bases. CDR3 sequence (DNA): TGCAGTGCGAGGGGAGCGGCTGAGCAGTTCTTC. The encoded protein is CSARGAAEQFF.

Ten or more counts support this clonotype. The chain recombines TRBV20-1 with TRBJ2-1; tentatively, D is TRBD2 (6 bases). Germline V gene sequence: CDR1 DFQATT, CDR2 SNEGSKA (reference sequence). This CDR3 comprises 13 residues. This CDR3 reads CRASGGVYNEQFF. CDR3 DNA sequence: TGCAGGGCCTCAGGCGGGGTCTACAATGAGCAGTTCTTC.

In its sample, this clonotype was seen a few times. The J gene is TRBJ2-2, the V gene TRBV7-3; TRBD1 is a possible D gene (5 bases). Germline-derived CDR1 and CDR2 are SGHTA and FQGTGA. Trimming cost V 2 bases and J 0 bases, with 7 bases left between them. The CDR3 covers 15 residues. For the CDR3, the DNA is TGTGCCAGCAGCTTACAGGGCTCGAACACCGGGGAGCTGTTTTTT. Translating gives CASSLQGSNTGELFF.

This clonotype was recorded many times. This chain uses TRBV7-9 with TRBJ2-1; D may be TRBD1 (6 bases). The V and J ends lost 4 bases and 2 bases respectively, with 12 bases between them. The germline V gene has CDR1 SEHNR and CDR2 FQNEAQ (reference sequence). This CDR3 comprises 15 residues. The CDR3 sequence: CASSSLTGTYNEQFF. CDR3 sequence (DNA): TGTGCCAGCAGCTCTTTGACAGGAACCTACAATGAGCAGTTCTTC.

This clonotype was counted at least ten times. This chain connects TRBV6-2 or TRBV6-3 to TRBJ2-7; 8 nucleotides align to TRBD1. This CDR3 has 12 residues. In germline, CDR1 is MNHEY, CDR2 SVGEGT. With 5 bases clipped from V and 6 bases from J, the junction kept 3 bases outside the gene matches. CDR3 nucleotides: TGTGCCAGCAGTGACAGGGGTATCGAGCAGTACTTC. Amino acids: CASSDRGIEQYF.

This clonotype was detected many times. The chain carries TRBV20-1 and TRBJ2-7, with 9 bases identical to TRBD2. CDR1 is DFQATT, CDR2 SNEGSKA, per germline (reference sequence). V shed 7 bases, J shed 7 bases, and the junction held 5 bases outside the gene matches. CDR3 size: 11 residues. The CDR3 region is CSVAGDWEQYF. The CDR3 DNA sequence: TGCAGTGTAGCGGGAGATTGGGAGCAGTACTTC.

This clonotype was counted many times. The CDR3 reads CSVVLTTAGQPQHF. CDR3 DNA: TGCAGCGTGGTTCTCACGACGGCTGGGCAGCCCCAGCATTTT. The rearrangement links TRBV29-1 to TRBJ1-5; D remains ambiguous. The CDR3 is 14 residues long. CDR1 and CDR2 (germline): SQVTM, ANQGSEA. The germline V and J ends were trimmed by 6 bases and 7 bases, with 19 bases remaining between them.

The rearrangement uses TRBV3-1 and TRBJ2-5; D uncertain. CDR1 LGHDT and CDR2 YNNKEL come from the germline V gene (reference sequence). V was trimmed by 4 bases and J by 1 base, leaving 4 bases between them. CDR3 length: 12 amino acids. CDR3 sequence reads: CASSPPQETQYF. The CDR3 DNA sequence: TGTGCCAGCAGCCCACCCCAAGAGACCCAGTACTTC.

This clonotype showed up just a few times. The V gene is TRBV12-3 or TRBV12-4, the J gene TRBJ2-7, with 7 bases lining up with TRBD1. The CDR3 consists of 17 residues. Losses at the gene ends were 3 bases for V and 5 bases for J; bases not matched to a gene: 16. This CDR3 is CASSFSALGTENNEQYF. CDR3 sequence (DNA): TGTGCCAGCAGTTTTTCGGCCCTCGGGACAGAGAACAACGAGCAGTACTTC.

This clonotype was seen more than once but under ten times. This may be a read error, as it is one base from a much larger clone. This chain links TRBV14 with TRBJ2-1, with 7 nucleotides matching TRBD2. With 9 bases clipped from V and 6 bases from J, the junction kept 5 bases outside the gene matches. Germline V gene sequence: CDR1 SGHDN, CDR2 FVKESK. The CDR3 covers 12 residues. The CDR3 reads CASGPGGNEQFF. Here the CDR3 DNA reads TGTGCCAGTGGTCCGGGAGGCAATGAGCAGTTCTTC.

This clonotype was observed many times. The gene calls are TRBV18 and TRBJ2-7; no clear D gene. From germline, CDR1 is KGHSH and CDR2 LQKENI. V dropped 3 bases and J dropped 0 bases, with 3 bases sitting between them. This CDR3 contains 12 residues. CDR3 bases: TGTGCCAGCTCACCGAACTCCTACGAGCAGTACTTC. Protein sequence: CASSPNSYEQYF.

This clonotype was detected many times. For the CDR3, the DNA is TGTGCCAGCAGTTTTACCACCCAATTACTAGCGGGGGCAGTCCAGACCCAGTACTTC. Its protein is CASSFTTQLLAGAVQTQYF. This chain joins TRBV12-3 or TRBV12-4 and TRBJ2-5; 11 nucleotides agree with TRBD2. The V and J ends lost 3 bases and 6 bases, in that order; junction bases with no gene match: 18. This CDR3 region has 19 residues.

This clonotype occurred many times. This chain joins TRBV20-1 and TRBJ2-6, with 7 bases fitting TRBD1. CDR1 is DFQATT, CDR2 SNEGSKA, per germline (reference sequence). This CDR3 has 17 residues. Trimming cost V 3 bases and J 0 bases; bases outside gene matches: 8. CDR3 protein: CSARGQRYSSGANVLTF. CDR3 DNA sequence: TGCAGTGCTAGGGGACAGCGGTACAGCTCTGGGGCCAACGTCCTGACTTTC.

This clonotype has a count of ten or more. The CDR3, as DNA: TGCGCCAGCAGCCCAGTTCGAGACAGGGGGACCTCCTACAATGAGCAGTTCTTC. Residues: CASSPVRDRGTSYNEQFF. V usage is TRBV5-1 and J usage is TRBJ2-1; 9 nucleotides match TRBD1. The CDR3 has 18 residues. Unmatched junction bases numbered 11, after V lost 4 bases and J lost 0 bases. From germline, CDR1 is SGHRS and CDR2 YFSETQ.

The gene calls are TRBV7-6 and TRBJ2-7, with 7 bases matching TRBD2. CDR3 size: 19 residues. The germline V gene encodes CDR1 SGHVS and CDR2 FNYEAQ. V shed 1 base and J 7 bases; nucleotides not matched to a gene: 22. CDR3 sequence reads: CASSLVNIARRGISGEQYF. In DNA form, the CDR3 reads TGTGCCAGCAGCTTAGTCAACATCGCGCGGCGGGGGATATCAGGGGAGCAGTACTTC.

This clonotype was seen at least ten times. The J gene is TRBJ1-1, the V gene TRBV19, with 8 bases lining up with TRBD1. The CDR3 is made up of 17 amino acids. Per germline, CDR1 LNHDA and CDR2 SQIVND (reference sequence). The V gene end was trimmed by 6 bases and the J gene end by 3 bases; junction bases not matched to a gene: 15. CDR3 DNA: TGTGCCAGTAGCCCTCTCGACAGGGGTAAAGGGGACACTGAAGCTTTCTTT. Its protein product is CASSPLDRGKGDTEAFF.

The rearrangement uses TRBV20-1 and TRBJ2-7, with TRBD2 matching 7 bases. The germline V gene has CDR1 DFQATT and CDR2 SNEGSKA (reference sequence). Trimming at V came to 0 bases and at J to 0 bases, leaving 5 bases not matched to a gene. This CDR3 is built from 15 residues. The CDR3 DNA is TGCAGTGCTAGAGACACTAGCGTGAGCTCCTACGAGCAGTACTTC. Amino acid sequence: CSARDTSVSSYEQYF.

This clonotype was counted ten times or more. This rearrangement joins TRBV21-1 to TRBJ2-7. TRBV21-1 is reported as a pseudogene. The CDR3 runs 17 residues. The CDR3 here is CASSRERFYRTYYEQYF. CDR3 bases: TGTGCCAGCAGCAGAGAACGGTTTTACCGGACCTATTACGAGCAGTACTTC.

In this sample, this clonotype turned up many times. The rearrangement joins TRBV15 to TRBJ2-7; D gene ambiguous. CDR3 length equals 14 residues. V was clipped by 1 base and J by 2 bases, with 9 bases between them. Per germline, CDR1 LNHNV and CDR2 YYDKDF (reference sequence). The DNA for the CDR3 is TGTGCCACCAGCAGAGGGGCCCCTACCTACGAGCAGTACTTC. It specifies CATSRGAPTYEQYF.